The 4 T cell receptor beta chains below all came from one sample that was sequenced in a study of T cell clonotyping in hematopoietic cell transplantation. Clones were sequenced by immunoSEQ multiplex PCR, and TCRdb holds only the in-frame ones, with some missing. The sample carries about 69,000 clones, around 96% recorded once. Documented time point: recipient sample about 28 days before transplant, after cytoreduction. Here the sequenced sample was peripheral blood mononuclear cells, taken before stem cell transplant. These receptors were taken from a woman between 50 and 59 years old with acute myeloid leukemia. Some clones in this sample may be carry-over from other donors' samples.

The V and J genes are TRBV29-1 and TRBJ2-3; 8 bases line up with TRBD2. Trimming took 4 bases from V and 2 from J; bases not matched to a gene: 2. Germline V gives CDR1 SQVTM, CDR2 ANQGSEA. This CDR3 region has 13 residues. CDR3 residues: CSVGAGDTDTQYF. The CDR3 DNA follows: TGCAGCGTTGGAGCGGGGGACACAGATACGCAGTATTTT.

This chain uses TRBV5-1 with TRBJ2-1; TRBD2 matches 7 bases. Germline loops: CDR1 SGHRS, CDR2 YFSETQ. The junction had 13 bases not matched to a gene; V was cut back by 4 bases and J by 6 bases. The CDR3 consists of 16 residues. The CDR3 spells CASSLSRLANFNEQFF. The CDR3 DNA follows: TGCGCCAGCAGCCTTTCCCGACTAGCCAATTTCAATGAGCAGTTCTTC.

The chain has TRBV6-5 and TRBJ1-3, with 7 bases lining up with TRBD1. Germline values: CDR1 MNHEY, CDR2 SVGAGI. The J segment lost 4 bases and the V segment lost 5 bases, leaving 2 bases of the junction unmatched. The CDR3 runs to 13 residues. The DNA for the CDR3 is TGTGCCAGCAGTAGACAGGGAGGAAACACCATATATTTT. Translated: CASSRQGGNTIYF.

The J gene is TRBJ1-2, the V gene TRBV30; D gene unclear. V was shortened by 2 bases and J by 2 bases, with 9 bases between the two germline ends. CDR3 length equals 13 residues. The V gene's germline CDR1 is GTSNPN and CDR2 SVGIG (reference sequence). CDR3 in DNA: TGTGCCTGGAGTCTGGGTTTAAACTATGGCTACACCTTC. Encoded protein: CAWSLGLNYGYTF.